This T cell receptor (beta chain) was captured in a study of blood T cell repertoires in COVID-19. The CDR3 is 15 residues long. V was trimmed by 3 bases and J by 0 bases, leaving 12 bases between them. Germline assignment: CDR1 GTSNPN and CDR2 SVGIG (reference sequence). Authors' data handling: Using reference gene primer amplification, nucleated cell counts were estimated. The protocol was immunoSEQ multiplex PCR, while the TCRdb copy is restricted to in-frame clones and leaves out a portion. V, J and clone size reflect that table, while D and trimming were determined from the DNA. The sample shows a few hundred thousand clones, around 90% of them seen only once. This clone was found once.

This receptor was identified in a woman aged 40 to 55 who had recovered from COVID-19. J is TRBJ2-1 and V is TRBV30; D might be TRBD2 (5 bases). Sequenced input: peripheral blood. This chain's CDR3 is CAWRAGVSSYNEQFF. CDR3 nucleotides: TGTGCCTGGAGGGCCGGGGTTAGCTCCTACAATGAGCAGTTCTTC.